The clone carrying this T cell receptor (beta chain) was counted a few times. Antigen specificity is unknown. The germline V gene encodes CDR1 SEHNR and CDR2 FQNEAQ (reference sequence). V was shortened by 4 bases and J by 4 bases, with 15 bases between the two germline ends. CDR3 length: 15 residues. It was with 60 Vbeta and 13 Jbeta primers that the PCR ran. Clones were sequenced by immunoSEQ multiplex PCR, and TCRdb holds only the in-frame ones, with some missing. The sample holds 90,000 to 100,000 clones, about 74% seen once. This entry comes from a study of cytomegalovirus exposure and HLA in healthy donors. Points from the study as a whole: The presence/absence work took it that sequencing depth was about the same across donors. When a later analysis compared HLA-associated TCR beta chains with equally common others, the HLA-associated chains turned out to be more clonally expanded and to have lower generation probabilities.

Material for sequencing was PBMCs. The receptor comes from a male donor in good health and CMV-seronegative. The chain combines TRBV7-9 with TRBJ2-3; D gene ambiguous. CDR3 region: CASSSAPVIADTQYF. The CDR3 nucleotides read TGTGCCAGCAGCTCCGCCCCGGTAATCGCAGATACGCAGTATTTT.